The text below deals with one T cell receptor (beta chain). No antigen is known for it. This sample is part of a study of cytomegalovirus exposure and HLA in healthy donors. The CDR3 covers 20 residues. After removal of 2 bases from V and 2 bases from J, the junction contained 16 bases not matched to a gene. Looked up from germline, CDR1 is SGHTA and CDR2 is FQGTGA. PCR was performed using 60 Vbeta and 13 Jbeta primers. Only in-frame clones appear in the TCRdb table, and some are missing; sequencing was by immunoSEQ multiplex PCR. The table includes some 120,000 clones, 80% to 85% detected once. The study, taken as a whole, reports: Analysis performed later found roughly 17,000 TCR beta sequences associated with HLA alleles at 0.05 false discovery rate. The study reported that TCR beta sequences accurately predicted HLA-A and HLA-B alleles in most subjects.

This chain connects TRBV7-3 to TRBJ2-2; 8 nucleotides align to TRBD1. The sample comprised PBMCs. The clonotype originates from a woman in her 30s in good health and CMV-seronegative. The CDR3 sequence is CASSLSRNHNRGDNTGELFF. The CDR3 DNA is TGTGCCAGCAGCTTATCCAGGAACCACAACAGGGGGGACAACACCGGGGAGCTGTTTTTT.